Shown below are 22 T cell receptor beta chains from a single sample sequenced in a study of control samples from healthy donors and cancer patients. Data came from immunoSEQ multiplex PCR; TCRdb stores just in-frame clones and leaves some out. The profile shows about 410,000 clones, approximately 90% of them singletons. The material sequenced was PBMCs. These receptor sequences come from a man aged 35-49 years with head and neck cancer.

The rearrangement uses TRBV24-1 and TRBJ2-3; D not certain. V lost 5 bases, J lost 4 bases, and 12 bases lay in between. Germline assignment: CDR1 KGHDR and CDR2 SFDVKD. CDR3 length: 14 residues. The CDR3 reads CATSADGPADTQYF. CDR3 sequence (DNA): TGTGCCACCAGTGCCGACGGCCCCGCAGATACGCAGTATTTT.

The genes are TRBV19 and TRBJ2-7; D perhaps matches TRBD1 (5 bases). The germline V gene encodes CDR1 LNHDA and CDR2 SQIVND (reference sequence). Trimming left V 6 bases short and J 0 bases short, with 12 bases between. The CDR3 consists of 14 residues. For the CDR3, the DNA is TGTGCCAGTAGGCGGCGACAGAGCTCCTACGAGCAGTACTTC. The encoded protein is CASRRRQSSYEQYF. Full variable domain (rest looked up from reference TRBV19 and TRBJ2-7): DGGITQSPKYLFRKEGQNVTLSCEQNLNHDAMYWYRQDPGQGLRLIYYSQIVNDFQKGDIAEGYSVSREKKESFPLTVTSAQKNPTAFYLCASRRRQSSYEQYFGPGTRLTVT.

The rearrangement links TRBV28 to TRBJ2-7, with a possible D match to TRBD1 (5 bases). The CDR3 spans 14 residues. With 6 bases removed from V and 4 bases from J, the gap between germline ends came to 16 bases. CDR1 and CDR2 from the germline V gene are MDHEN and SYDVKM. CDR3 protein: CASRLQGWGYEQYF. The CDR3 coding sequence is TGTGCCAGCAGACTTCAGGGATGGGGATACGAGCAGTACTTC.

The CDR3 coding sequence is TGTGCCAGCAGCTTGGGGGCGTGGGCAAGCAATCAGCCCCAGCATTTT. Its translation: CASSLGAWASNQPQHF. The genes are TRBV5-6 and TRBJ1-5; D is ambiguous. Trimming took 0 bases from V and 1 from J, leaving 11 bases between them. Per the germline V gene, CDR1 is SGHDT and CDR2 is YYEEEE. This CDR3 has 16 residues.

The genes are TRBV19 and TRBJ1-3, with D perhaps TRBD1 (5 bases). Germline V lookup: CDR1 LNHDA, CDR2 SQIVND (reference sequence). The CDR3 runs to 15 residues. The V end was cut by 3 bases, the J end by 0 bases, with 9 bases between. The CDR3 here is CASSMVTDSGNTIYF. Written as DNA, the CDR3 is TGTGCCAGTAGTATGGTGACAGACTCTGGAAACACCATATATTTT. The whole variable domain, filled in from reference TRBV19 and TRBJ1-3, reads DGGITQSPKYLFRKEGQNVTLSCEQNLNHDAMYWYRQDPGQGLRLIYYSQIVNDFQKGDIAEGYSVSREKKESFPLTVTSAQKNPTAFYLCASSMVTDSGNTIYFGEGSWLTVV.

The gene calls are TRBV7-3 and TRBJ1-1, with D hard to call. The ends were cut back, 0 bases at V and 4 bases at J, with 9 bases in the middle. Germline CDR1 SGHTA, CDR2 FQGTGA. CDR3 length: 14 residues. As DNA, the CDR3 is TGTGCCAGCAGCTTAACCCGAGACACCACTGAAGCTTTCTTT. It specifies CASSLTRDTTEAFF.

V and J are TRBV7-2 and TRBJ2-5, with D perhaps TRBD1 or TRBD2 (5 bases each). CDR3 length equals 16 residues. Germline V gene sequence: CDR1 SGHTA, CDR2 FQGNSA. Trimming removed 5 bases from V and 2 bases from J, with 18 bases in between. The CDR3 coding sequence is TGTGCCAGCAGCCACGGGGCCGCCCTCAGACAAGAGACCCAGTACTTC. It yields the protein CASSHGAALRQETQYF. Based on the CDR3 plus reference TRBV7-2 and TRBJ2-5, the full variable domain is GAGVSQSPSNKVTEKGKDVELRCDPISGHTALYWYRQSLGQGLEFLIYFQGNSAPDKSGLPSDRFSAERTGGSVSTLTIQRTQQEDSAVYLCASSHGAALRQETQYFGPGTRLLVL.

CDR3 sequence reads: CASSLEGRDEQYF. In DNA form, the CDR3 reads TGTGCCAGCAGCTTGGAGGGGAGGGACGAGCAGTACTTC. V usage is TRBV5-6 and J usage is TRBJ2-7; 7 nucleotides align to TRBD2. The CDR3 sequence is 13 residues long. The germline V gene encodes CDR1 SGHDT and CDR2 YYEEEE. Trimming cost V 0 bases and J 5 bases; bases outside gene matches: 2.

The gene calls are TRBV19 and TRBJ1-2, with 7 bases fitting TRBD1. The ends lost 6 bases at V and 6 bases at J; junction bases unmatched: 13. The CDR3 loop spans 15 amino acids. The germline V gene encodes CDR1 LNHDA and CDR2 SQIVND (reference sequence). The chain's CDR3 is CASSRRTGRMDGYTF. The DNA for the CDR3 is TGTGCCAGTAGCCGACGGACAGGAAGAATGGATGGCTACACCTTC.

A few counts support this clone. The chain combines TRBV28 with TRBJ1-5; TRBD1 aligns across 8 bases. CDR1 is MDHEN and CDR2 is SYDVKM in the germline V gene. The ends lost 4 bases at V and 2 bases at J; junction bases unmatched: 1. CDR3 length: 14 amino acids. The DNA of the CDR3 is TGTGCCAGCAGTTCAGGGGGCGGCAATCAGCCCCAGCATTTT. Its protein product is CASSSGGGNQPQHF.

This chain connects TRBV28 to TRBJ1-5, with 7 bases matching TRBD1. The CDR3 spans 16 residues. CDR1 and CDR2 (germline): MDHEN, SYDVKM. The V segment lost 7 bases and the J segment 3 bases; nucleotides outside the gene matches: 12. CDR3 nucleotides: TGTGCCAGCACCTCCCCCGGGACAGTTCTCAATCAGCCCCAGCATTTT. Translation gives CASTSPGTVLNQPQHF.

The CDR3 here is CASSPLDRSYEQYF. The CDR3 bases are TGCGCCAGCAGCCCTCTCGACCGCTCCTACGAGCAGTACTTC. The chain has TRBV5-1 and TRBJ2-7; no firm D call. Germline CDR1 SGHRS, CDR2 YFSETQ. The V gene lost 4 bases and the J gene lost 0 bases, with 11 bases spanning the gap. This CDR3 comprises 14 residues.

The V call is TRBV2, the J call TRBJ1-1; D unclear. CDR1 is SNHLY and CDR2 is FYNNEI in the germline V gene. Trimming stripped 5 bases from V and 1 base from J, with 8 bases between. The CDR3 covers 13 residues. This CDR3 is CASSLRENTEAFF. In DNA, the CDR3 is TGTGCCAGCAGTCTCAGAGAGAACACTGAAGCTTTCTTT.

The chain recombines TRBV4-2 with TRBJ2-1; D is possibly TRBD2 (5 bases). The germline V gene has CDR1 LGHNA and CDR2 YNFKEQ. The CDR3 is made up of 15 amino acids. Between the trimmed V and J ends, which lost 4 bases and 6 bases, there was a span of 16 bases. The chain's CDR3 is CASSPVLASPNEQFF. In nucleotides, the CDR3 is TGTGCCAGCAGCCCGGTTCTAGCAAGTCCCAATGAGCAGTTCTTC.

The CDR3 coding sequence is TGTGCCAGCAGCTCAGGGTGGCTGGGTACTGAAGCTTTCTTT. It codes for CASSSGWLGTEAFF. The chain carries TRBV9 and TRBJ1-1; D is possibly TRBD1 (5 bases). The CDR3 is 14 residues long. Looked up from germline, CDR1 is SGDLS and CDR2 is YYNGEE. Trimming removed 4 bases at V and 5 bases at J, with 15 bases between.

A word on this clone: The same CDR3 also results from other DNA sequences found in this sample. The V and J genes are TRBV2 and TRBJ1-5, with D possibly matching TRBD1 (5 bases). The CDR3 runs to 11 residues. The germline CDR1 and CDR2 sequences are SNHLY and FYNNEI. The V end lost 7 bases, the J end lost 9 bases, and 10 bases lay between the germline ends. Here the CDR3 DNA reads TGTGCCAGCACCTTGGGGGGGCCCCAGCATTTT. It encodes CASTLGGPQHF.

This chain uses TRBV18 with TRBJ1-1, with D tentatively TRBD1 (5 bases). The CDR3 is made up of 14 amino acids. Germline V lookup: CDR1 KGHSH, CDR2 LQKENI. Trimming left V 2 bases short and J 8 bases short, with 15 bases between. The CDR3 DNA reads TGTGCCAGCTCACCAGGGGCTCTTGACCGGGAAGCTTTCTTT. This encodes CASSPGALDREAFF.

This clone has a single count. V is TRBV11-2 and J is TRBJ1-1; 8 positions match TRBD1. CDR1 and CDR2 from the germline V gene are SGHAT and FQNNGV. V lost 5 bases to trimming and J lost 0 bases; unmatched junction nucleotides: 2. This CDR3 contains 14 residues. The CDR3, as DNA: TGTGCCAGCAGCCGGGACAGGATGAACACTGAAGCTTTCTTT. Translated: CASSRDRMNTEAFF.

The chain employs TRBV5-4 and TRBJ2-1, with 7 bases that match TRBD1. Germline trimming cut 0 bases from V and 10 bases from J; bases unmatched to any gene: 1. This CDR3 contains 12 residues. Germline assignment: CDR1 SGHNT and CDR2 YYREEE (reference sequence). In DNA, the CDR3 is TGTGCCAGCAGCTTGGAGGGACAGGAGCAGTTCTTC. Amino acid sequence: CASSLEGQEQFF.

This clone has a handful of counts. The chain couples TRBV5-6 to TRBJ1-1; 8 nucleotides line up with TRBD1. After removal of 4 bases from V and 3 bases from J, the junction contained 8 bases not matched to a gene. Germline V gene lookup returns CDR1 SGHDT and CDR2 YYEEEE. The CDR3 is 15 amino acids. The CDR3 DNA reads TGTGCCAGCAGCCGGCTTTTGACAGGGGACACTGAAGCTTTCTTT. This codes for CASSRLLTGDTEAFF.

The CDR3 protein is CASSVAGHTDTQYF. The CDR3 DNA reads as TGTGCCAGCAGCGTAGCAGGACACACAGATACGCAGTATTTT. The V gene is TRBV9, the J gene TRBJ2-3, with D possibly TRBD1 on 5 matching bases. Per the germline V gene, CDR1 is SGDLS and CDR2 is YYNGEE. The V end was cut by 0 bases, the J end by 2 bases, with 7 bases between. This CDR3 spans 14 amino acids.

V gene TRBV24-1 combines with J gene TRBJ1-2; 7 positions agree with TRBD1. J was trimmed by 7 bases and V by 7 bases; bases with no gene match: 11. Germline V CDR1 and CDR2: KGHDR, SFDVKD. The CDR3 totals 14 residues. CDR3 nucleotides: TGTGCCACCAGGTGCCAGGACAGGCAAGGTGGCTACACCTTC. It is translated as CATRCQDRQGGYTF.